This T cell receptor (beta chain) was captured in a study of T cells in Graves' hyperthyroidism and ophthalmopathy. This clonotype occurred many times. The antigen is unknown. Researchers took RNA transcripts and amplified the TCR beta CDR3 regions from them. The TCR CDR3 was amplified in a first-round RT-PCR using the HTBI primer set. MiXCR was run by TCRdb on the multiplex PCR reads, yielding one entry per CDR3 protein. The data hold 250,000 to 350,000 distinct CDR3 sequences, with about 17% observed a single time. The study's findings and limits: Appearing also in blood were most of the thyroid clonotypes expanded above 0.001.

The ends were cut back, 5 bases at V and 8 bases at J, with 21 bases in the middle. This CDR3 has 15 amino acids. The chain has TRBV12-3 or TRBV12-4 and TRBJ1-2; D perhaps matches TRBD1 (6 bases). This sequence was found in a woman aged 60-70 years with Graves' ophthalmopathy. The sequenced material came from blood. The DNA of the CDR3 is TGTGCCAGCAGTAAACGGACAGTGGGGGGTTACGGCTACACCTTC. Translating it yields CASSKRTVGGYGYTF.